A selection of T cell receptor beta chains follows, all from one sample in a study of T-cell reconstitution after alpha-beta-depleted transplantation in children. From the PCR reads, TCRdb called clonotypes with MiXCR, one entry per CDR3 protein. This sample yields around 370,000 distinct CDR3 sequences, of which about 16% are seen a single time; roughly 40% belongs to the top ten. The source was PBMCs, mostly from graft donor cells, collected 360 days after TCRalphabeta/CD19-depleted stem cell transplant. The receptors derive from a male patient between 2 and 10 years old who had a stem cell transplant for acute lymphoblastic leukemia, so the T cells may come from the graft donor. Each CDR3 is given with its conserved first and last residue. Fields, in order: J gene, clone size, D gene, V gene, CDR3 DNA, CDR3 protein. A D gene is named only where the DNA matches it firmly. Expanded clones are given a class, and other clones once, few, many or no size at all.

TRBJ2-1 many TRBD1 TRBV24-1 TGTGCCACCAGTGACCGAGGACAGGGGAATTTAAATGAGCAGTTCTTC CATSDRGQGNLNEQFF
TRBJ2-2 . TRBD2 TRBV5-1 TGCGCCAGCCGCAGTGCTAGCGGGAGTCCCGGGGAGCTGTTTTTT CASRSASGSPGELFF
TRBJ2-1 few . TRBV10-3 TGTGCCATCAGTGCGGGAGACTCCTCCTACAATGAGCAGTTCTTC CAISAGDSSYNEQFF
TRBJ1-1 . . TRBV6-5 TGTGCCAGCAGTTACTTAGGGAACACTGAAGCTTTCTTT CASSYLGNTEAFF
TRBJ2-1 . TRBD2 TRBV5-1 TGCGCCAGCAGCTTGCCCCTTTTAGCGGGCCACAACAATGAGCAGTTCTTC CASSLPLLAGHNNEQFF
TRBJ2-1 many . TRBV5-1 TGCGCCAGCAGCCTTCGGACGGGAAGCTCCTACAATGAGCAGTTCTTC CASSLRTGSSYNEQFF
TRBJ1-2 . TRBD1 TRBV12-3/TRBV12-4 TGTGCCAGCAGTTCCGACAGGGGCCTCAATGGCTACACCTTC CASSSDRGLNGYTF
TRBJ2-1 . TRBD1 TRBV7-9 TGTGCCAGCAGGCGGACCGGGACAGATCATCCGGATGAGCAGTTCTTC CASRRTGTDHPDEQFF
TRBJ2-3 . TRBD2 TRBV5-1 TGCGCCAGCAGCCCACTGAGCGGGAGAGCAGATACGCAGTATTTT CASSPLSGRADTQYF
TRBJ2-1 . TRBD2 TRBV6-2/TRBV6-3 TGTGCCAGCAGTTACAACAAAGCGGGATTCTCCTACAATGAGCAGTTCTTC CASSYNKAGFSYNEQFF
TRBJ2-7 few . TRBV12-5 TGTGCTAGTGGTTTGTATGGGGCATCCTACGAGCAGTACTTC CASGLYGASYEQYF
TRBJ2-5 . TRBD2 TRBV11-2 TGTGCCAGCAGCTTAGAAACTAGCGGGAGGGTATTCGGCGTGCAAGAGACCCAGTACTTC CASSLETSGRVFGVQETQYF
TRBJ1-2 . . TRBV29-1 TGCAGCGTTGACAGGTCTTCGGCAGCTAACTATGGCTACACCTTC CSVDRSSAANYGYTF
TRBJ2-1 . TRBD2 TRBV5-1 TGCGCCAGCAGCTTGGAGGGGTTAGCGGGTACCTGGAGTGAGCAGTTCTTC CASSLEGLAGTWSEQFF
TRBJ1-6 . . TRBV7-2 TGTGCCAGCAGCTTAACCGGGACGCATAATTCACCCCTCCACTTT CASSLTGTHNSPLHF
TRBJ1-1 few TRBD1 TRBV4-3 TGCGCCAGCAGCCAAGAACCCTACAGGGGGAACACTGAAGCTTTCTTT CASSQEPYRGNTEAFF
TRBJ2-5 . . TRBV20-1 TGCAGTGCTAAGGGTGAAGAGACCCAGTACTTC CSAKGEETQYF
TRBJ2-3 few . TRBV12-3/TRBV12-4 TGTGCCAGCACCCTTTCGGTAGATACGCAGTATTTT CASTLSVDTQYF
TRBJ2-3 . TRBD2 TRBV6-5 TGTGCCAGCAGTTACTCGTCGCGGGAGGGCACAGATACGCAGTATTTT CASSYSSREGTDTQYF
TRBJ2-1 few . TRBV7-8 TGTGCCAGCCATAGGGGGGCGGGGTACAATGAGCAGTTCTTC CASHRGAGYNEQFF
TRBJ2-1 few . TRBV7-9 TGTGCCAGCAGTCCACCGCCTCCAGGGACATTAATTGGTGAGCAGTTCTTC CASSPPPPGTLIGEQFF
TRBJ1-6 few TRBD1 TRBV7-9 TGTGCCAGCACCAACACCCAGGGACAGGGTGATTCACCCCTCCACTTT CASTNTQGQGDSPLHF
TRBJ1-1 . . TRBV5-1 TGCGCCAGCAGCTTGCGGGGGGCCCACCGCGACACTGAAGCTTTCTTT CASSLRGAHRDTEAFF